The TCR beta chain described here comes from a study of blood T cell repertoires in COVID-19. Across the whole study: In each case, the material was cDNA or gDNA derived from T cells, B-cell-depleted T cells, or PBMCs.

Germline CDR1 and CDR2: MDHEN and SYDVKM. CDR3 length equals 14 residues. The V end was cut by 5 bases, the J end by 0 bases, with 10 bases between. Methods used by the authors: How many nucleated cells were present was estimated from reference gene primer amplification. Sequenced by immunoSEQ multiplex PCR; TCRdb stores in-frame clones only, minus some. That table furnishes V, J and clone size, whereas the DNA furnished D and trimming. The data hold some 260,000 clones, with approximately 80% observed a single time. The clonotype originates from a woman of 80 years or more with active or convalescent COVID-19. The V call is TRBV28, the J call TRBJ1-2; D perhaps matches TRBD1 (6 bases). Sequenced sample: peripheral blood. In DNA form, the CDR3 reads TGTGCCAGCAGTCAGGGGTCCGCTAACTATGGCTACACCTTC. This encodes CASSQGSANYGYTF.